This T cell receptor (beta chain) was captured in a study of blood T cell repertoires in COVID-19. Study-level background: The analysed material was cDNA or gDNA that came from T cells, B-cell-depleted T cells, or PBMCs.

TCRdb keeps only in-frame clones here, not all; method: immunoSEQ multiplex PCR. The repertoire has 300,000 to 400,000 clones, 90% to 95% of them found once; the top ten carry around 4.2%. Those enrolled, adults aged about 18 to 89 years, came from about two dozen US areas. Membership in each cohort depended on participant-reported clinical history. Participants in the exposed group had met a COVID-19 case in the 2 weeks before joining the study. Trimming removed 3 bases at V and 0 bases at J, with 21 bases between. The CDR3 sequence is 18 residues long. Looked up from germline, CDR1 is SEHNR and CDR2 is FQNEAQ (reference sequence).

This TCR derives from a woman aged 25 to 45 who had been exposed to COVID-19. The chain carries TRBV7-9 and TRBJ2-7; D may be TRBD1 (6 bases). The material sequenced was PBMCs or T cells enriched from blood (not recorded which). CDR3 amino acids: CASSLGRVGRGFSYEQYF. The CDR3 region has the DNA TGTGCCAGCAGCTTGGGACGGGTCGGCAGGGGTTTCTCCTACGAGCAGTACTTC.